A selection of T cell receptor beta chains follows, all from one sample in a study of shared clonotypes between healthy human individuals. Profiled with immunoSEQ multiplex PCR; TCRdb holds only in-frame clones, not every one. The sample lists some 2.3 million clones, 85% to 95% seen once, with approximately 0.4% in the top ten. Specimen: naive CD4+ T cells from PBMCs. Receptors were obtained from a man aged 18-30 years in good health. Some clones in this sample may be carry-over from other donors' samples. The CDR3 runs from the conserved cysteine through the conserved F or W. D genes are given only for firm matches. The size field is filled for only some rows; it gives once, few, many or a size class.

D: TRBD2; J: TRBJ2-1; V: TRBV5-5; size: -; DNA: TGTGCCAGCAGCCCCTCCGTGGTGATCCGCGGGAGGTTAAATGAGCAGTTCTTC; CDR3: CASSPSVVIRGRLNEQFF
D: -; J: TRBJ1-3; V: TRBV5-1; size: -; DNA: TGCGCCAGCAGCTTGCAAGGGGCAGAGGACACCATATATTTT; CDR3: CASSLQGAEDTIYF
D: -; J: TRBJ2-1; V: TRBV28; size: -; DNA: TGTGCCAGCGTGCTATCTGGAGGTTCCTACAATGAGCAGTTCTTC; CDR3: CASVLSGGSYNEQFF
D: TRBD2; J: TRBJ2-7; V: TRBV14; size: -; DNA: TGTGCCAGCAGCCCCGGGGGGGTTAAGCAGTACTTC; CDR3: CASSPGGVKQYF
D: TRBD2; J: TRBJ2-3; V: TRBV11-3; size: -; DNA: TGTGCCAGCAGCCCGGGGGGGACTAGCACAGATACGCAGTATTTT; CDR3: CASSPGGTSTDTQYF
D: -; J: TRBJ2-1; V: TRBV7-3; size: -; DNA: TGTGCCAGCAGTCGTTCGGCAGGGCTGAACAATGAGCAGTTCTTC; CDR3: CASSRSAGLNNEQFF
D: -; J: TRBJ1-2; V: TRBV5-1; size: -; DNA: TGCGCCAGCAGCTTGTCGGCAGAAAACTATGGCTACACCTTC; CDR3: CASSLSAENYGYTF
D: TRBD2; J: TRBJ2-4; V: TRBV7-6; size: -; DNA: TGTGCCAGCAGCTTGCTAGCGGGAGCGGAAAACATTCAGTACTTC; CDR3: CASSLLAGAENIQYF
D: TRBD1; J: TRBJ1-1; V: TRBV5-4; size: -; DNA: TGTGCCAGCAGCAATGTCCGGGACAGGGAGGTGAACACTGAAGCTTTCTTT; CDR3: CASSNVRDREVNTEAFF
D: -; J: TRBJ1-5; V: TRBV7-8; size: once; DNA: TGTGCCAGCAGCTTACTCAGGGGACAGCCCCAGCATTTT; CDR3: CASSLLRGQPQHF
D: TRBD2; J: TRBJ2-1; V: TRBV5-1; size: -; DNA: TGCGCCAGCACGCTCCCAGCGGGAGCAGGCGATGAGCAGTTCTTC; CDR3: CASTLPAGAGDEQFF
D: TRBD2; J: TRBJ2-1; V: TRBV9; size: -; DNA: TGTGCCAGCAGCGCTAGCGGGACCTACAATGAGCAGTTCTTC; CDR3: CASSASGTYNEQFF
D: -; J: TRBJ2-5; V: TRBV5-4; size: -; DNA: TGTGCCACCGCCCATCAGCGGATCCAAGAGACCCAGTACTTC; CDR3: CATAHQRIQETQYF
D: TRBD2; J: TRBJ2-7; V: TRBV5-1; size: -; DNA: TGCGCCAGCAGCTTGGTGGCGGGAGCTGGATACGAGCAGTACTTC; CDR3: CASSLVAGAGYEQYF
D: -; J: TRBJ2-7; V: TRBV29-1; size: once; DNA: TGCAGCGCCCCGTTGGGTTACGAGCAGTACTTC; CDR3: CSAPLGYEQYF
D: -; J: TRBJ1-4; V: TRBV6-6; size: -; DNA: TGTGCCAGCCTCCCTGATCTCGGAAATGAAAAACTGTTTTTT; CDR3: CASLPDLGNEKLFF
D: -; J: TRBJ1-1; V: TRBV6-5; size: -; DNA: TGTGCCAGCTCCCTGGGCCAGGGGCGGGCTGAAGCTTTCTTT; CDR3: CASSLGQGRAEAFF
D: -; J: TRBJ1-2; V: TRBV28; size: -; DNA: TGTGCCAGCAGTTCTGTGGTATCGGGGCACTATGGCTACACCTTC; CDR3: CASSSVVSGHYGYTF
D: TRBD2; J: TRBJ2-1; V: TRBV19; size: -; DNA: TGTGCCAGTAGTATAGATGAGCGGGAGACCGATGAGCAGTTCTTC; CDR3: CASSIDERETDEQFF
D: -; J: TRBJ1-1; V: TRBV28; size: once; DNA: TGTGCCAGCAGTCCATGGGGCGGGTGGGTCCCGGGGAACACTGAAGCTTTCTTT; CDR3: CASSPWGGWVPGNTEAFF